This T cell receptor (beta chain) was sequenced in a study of blood T cell repertoires in COVID-19. V lost 2 bases and J 0 bases, leaving 11 bases between the germline ends. The germline V gene encodes CDR1 KGHSH and CDR2 LQKENI. This CDR3 region has 16 residues. Profiled with immunoSEQ multiplex PCR; TCRdb holds only in-frame clones, not every one. This table holds about 250,000 clones, 85% to 90% found once. Sequencing input: PBMCs or T cells enriched from blood (not recorded which). The chain links TRBV18 to TRBJ1-3, with D possibly matching TRBD1 (6 bases). The source is a woman in her 30s with acute COVID-19. Written as DNA, the CDR3 is TGTGCCAGCTCACCAGACAGGCGGAGCTCTGGAAACACCATATATTTT. Its protein product is CASSPDRRSSGNTIYF.